This TCR beta chain was retrieved from a study of PD-1 blockade in mismatch repair-deficient tumors. TCRdb's copy holds only in-frame clones and misses some; the assay was immunoSEQ multiplex PCR. The profile shows some 10,000 clones, 70% to 90% of them singletons. As to time point: approximately 11-day in vitro stimulation with candidate neoantigen peptide 2. Each of six or seven ELISpot-reactive candidate peptides was used for roughly 11-day stimulation. Clone fold changes were calculated against an identical culture without peptide. General study findings and limits: All three positive peptides came from frameshift mutations, yielding over a hundred blood TCRs. Tumor-resident clones, often absent from pretreatment blood, expanded after pembrolizumab and then contracted.

The V gene's germline CDR1 is MDHEN and CDR2 SYDVKM. V lost 2 bases and J lost 5, with 20 bases in between. This CDR3 contains 17 residues. Concerning this clone itself: What it binds is not known.

This material consisted of cells cultured in vitro, taken from a patient treated with pembrolizumab. The genes are TRBV28 and TRBJ2-3; D might be TRBD1 (7 bases). The clonotype was recovered from an adult with mismatch repair-deficient cancer. CDR3 nucleotides: TGTGCCAGCAGTTTAGACAGGGCCCTCGATAGCGGAGATACGCAGTATTTT. Translating it yields CASSLDRALDSGDTQYF.